This TCR beta chain was sequenced in a study of T and B cells in COVID-19 patients. Study in general: At median age about 37 years, recovered patients were younger than active-infection patients at approximately 68.

In germline, CDR1 is SGHNT, CDR2 YYREEE (reference sequence). The J segment lost 1 base and the V segment lost 4 bases, leaving 9 bases of the junction unmatched. The CDR3 is 19 residues long. By share, this clonotype ranks as medium-sized (0.01 to 0.1%). From blood, roughly 250-550 ng of genomic DNA served as TRB template. TRB rearrangements were amplified by multiplex PCR with BIOMED2 TRB-A/B primers. TCRdb independently ran MiXCR on the multiplex PCR reads; one entry per CDR3 protein. This repertoire shows 3,500 to 4,500 distinct CDR3 sequences, under 30% found once; its top ten account for roughly 19%.

The sequence derives from a human donor with active COVID-19. Sequencing input: blood. The chain has TRBV5-4 and TRBJ2-2, with TRBD2 identical over 14 bases. The CDR3 reads CASSRRLAGGPGNTGELFF. DNA of the CDR3: TGTGCCAGCAGCCGCCGACTAGCGGGAGGGCCCGGGAACACCGGGGAGCTGTTTTTT.